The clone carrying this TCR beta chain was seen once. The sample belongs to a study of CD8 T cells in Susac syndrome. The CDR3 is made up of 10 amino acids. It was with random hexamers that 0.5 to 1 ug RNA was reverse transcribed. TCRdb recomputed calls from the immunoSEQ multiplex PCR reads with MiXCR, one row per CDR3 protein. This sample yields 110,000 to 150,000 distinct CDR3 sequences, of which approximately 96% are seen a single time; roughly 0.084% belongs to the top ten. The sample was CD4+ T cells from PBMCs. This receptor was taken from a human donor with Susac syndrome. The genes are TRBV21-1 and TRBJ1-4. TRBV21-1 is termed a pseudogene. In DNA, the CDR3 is TGTGCCAGCAGAAATGAAAAACTGTTTTTT. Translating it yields CASRNEKLFF.